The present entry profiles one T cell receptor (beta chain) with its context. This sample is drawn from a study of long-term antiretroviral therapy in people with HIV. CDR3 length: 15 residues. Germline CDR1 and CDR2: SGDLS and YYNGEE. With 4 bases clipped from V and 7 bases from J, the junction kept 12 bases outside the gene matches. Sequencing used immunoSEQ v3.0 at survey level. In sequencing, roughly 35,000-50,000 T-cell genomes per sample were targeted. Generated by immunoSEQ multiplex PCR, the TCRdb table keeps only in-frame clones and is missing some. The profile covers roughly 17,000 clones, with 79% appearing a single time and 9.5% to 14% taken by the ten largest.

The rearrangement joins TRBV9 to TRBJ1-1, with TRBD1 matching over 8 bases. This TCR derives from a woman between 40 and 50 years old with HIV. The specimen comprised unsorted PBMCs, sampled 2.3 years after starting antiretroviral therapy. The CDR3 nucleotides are TGTGCCAGCAGCTTCACCGGGACAGGTTTGATTGAAGCTTTCTTT. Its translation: CASSFTGTGLIEAFF.